These 25 T cell receptor beta chains originate from one sample sequenced in a study of blood T cell repertoires in COVID-19 (dated by TCRdb to the early 2020s). Library preparation used the immunoSEQ multiplex PCR assay. The clones in this table, taken by TCRdb from immuneACCESS, are in-frame only. Not every clone is retained; where verified, under half of the shortfall comes from an unresolved V gene, and the cause of the rest is unknown. The sample yields tens of thousands of clones; 65% to 90% were counted once. 25% of the sample rests with the top ten. Material for sequencing was peripheral blood. The receptor source for this set is a man aged 55 to 69 with acute or convalescent COVID-19.

This clone has only a few counts. This chain links TRBV3-1 (or the pseudogene TRBV3-2) with TRBJ2-4; D gene uncertain. Trimming took 6 bases from V and 15 from J, leaving 15 bases between them. This CDR3 contains 11 residues. Germline-derived CDR1 and CDR2 are LGHDT and YNNKEL (reference sequence). CDR3 nucleotide sequence: TGTGCCAGCAGTTTACTCCCTCCATGGTACTTC. Residues: CASSLLPPWYF.

V and J are TRBV13 and TRBJ2-1, with 14 bases identical to TRBD2. V was clipped by 5 bases and J by 8 bases; unmatched bases: 5. The CDR3 is 15 amino acids. Germline V gene lookup returns CDR1 PRHDT and CDR2 FYEKMQ (reference sequence). The CDR3 spells CASSRTSGGRDEQFF. CDR3 coding DNA: TGTGCCAGCAGCCGGACTAGCGGGGGGAGGGATGAGCAGTTCTTC. The full variable domain, completed using reference TRBV13 and TRBJ2-1, is AAGVIQSPRHLIKEKRETATLKCYPIPRHDTVYWYQQGPGQDPQFLISFYEKMQSDKGSIPDRFSAQQFSDYHSELNMSSLELGDSALYFCASSRTSGGRDEQFFGPGTRLTVL.

The V call is TRBV6-5, the J call TRBJ1-1; TRBD1 might be the D (6 bases). Between the trimmed V and J ends, which lost 9 bases and 7 bases, there was a span of 21 bases. The CDR3 runs to 14 residues. Germline lookup yields CDR1 MNHEY and CDR2 SVGAGI. This CDR3 reads CASTYAGAGLEAFF. In nucleotides, the CDR3 is TGTGCCAGTACCTACGCGGGGGCAGGACTTGAAGCTTTCTTT.

The J gene is TRBJ2-2, the V gene TRBV28, with a possible D match to TRBD1 (6 bases). The V end was cut by 3 bases, the J end by 0 bases, with 11 bases between. There are 16 residues in the CDR3. Germline CDR1 and CDR2: MDHEN and SYDVKM. This chain's CDR3 is CASSLGDNANTGELFF. The CDR3 bases are TGTGCCAGCAGTTTGGGGGACAACGCGAACACCGGGGAGCTGTTTTTT.

The chain is built from TRBV5-1 and TRBJ1-2; D is possibly TRBD1 (6 bases). The CDR3 is 16 residues long. Germline CDR1 reads SGHRS; CDR2 reads YFSETQ. V shed 4 bases and J shed 0 bases, with 16 bases lying between them. The CDR3: CASSPAPDRANYGYTF. CDR3 in DNA: TGCGCCAGCAGCCCCGCACCGGACAGAGCTAACTATGGCTACACCTTC.

This clone was seen a single time. V usage is TRBV4-3 and J usage is TRBJ2-1; D is possibly TRBD2 (6 bases). The V end lost 1 base, the J end lost 7 bases, and 11 bases lay between the germline ends. This CDR3 is 14 amino acids long. Per germline, CDR1 LGHNA and CDR2 YSLEER. The CDR3 here is CASSQGTTRNEQFF. CDR3 coding DNA: TGCGCCAGCAGCCAAGGCACGACTAGGAATGAGCAGTTCTTC.

This clone has just one count. The genes are TRBV4-1 and TRBJ1-2; TRBD1 might be the D (6 bases). Trimming left V 0 bases short and J 5 bases short, with 16 bases between. CDR1 and CDR2 (germline): MGHRA, YSYEKL. This CDR3 has 16 residues. CDR3 DNA sequence: TGCGCCAGCAGCCAAGATGGACAGAATGGTGTGTATGGCTACACCTTC. Amino acid sequence: CASSQDGQNGVYGYTF.

The CDR3 nucleotides are TGTGCCAGCACCCATTCGAGCGAAAACATTCAGTACTTC. It codes for CASTHSSENIQYF. The rearrangement links TRBV3-1 (or the pseudogene TRBV3-2) to TRBJ2-4; D not resolved. The germline V gene encodes CDR1 LGHDT and CDR2 YNNKEL (reference sequence). This CDR3 is 13 amino acids long. V was shortened by 7 bases and J by 5 bases, with 12 bases between the two germline ends.

This clone has more than one count but fewer than ten. This chain links TRBV7-9 with TRBJ1-4; the D gene is possibly TRBD1 (6 bases). The CDR3 totals 13 residues. V was trimmed by 8 bases and J by 7 bases, leaving 14 bases between them. Germline loops: CDR1 SEHNR, CDR2 FQNEAQ (reference sequence). The CDR3 spells CASRGQLGEKLFF. The CDR3 nucleotides are TGTGCCAGCCGGGGACAATTGGGTGAAAAACTGTTTTTT.

CDR3 in DNA: TGTGCCACCTTGGACAGCCGGGCGCTAGCTTTCTTT. Translated, it gives CATLDSRALAFF. The V gene is TRBV11-2, the J gene TRBJ1-1, with D possibly matching TRBD1 (6 bases). V was shortened by 10 bases and J by 10 bases, with 19 bases between the two germline ends. Looked up from germline, CDR1 is SGHAT and CDR2 is FQNNGV. This CDR3 comprises 12 residues.

The gene calls are TRBV19 and TRBJ2-4; the match to TRBD2 covers 11 bases. The CDR3 is 17 amino acids. Germline CDR1 LNHDA, CDR2 SQIVND (reference sequence). V lost 6 bases and J lost 0; bases outside the gene matches: 7. In DNA, the CDR3 is TGTGCCAGTAGCCTTCCAACTAGCGGGGGAGCCAAAAACATTCAGTACTTC. It encodes CASSLPTSGGAKNIQYF.

Concerning this clone itself: One end of the junction varies from germline; a read error may be responsible. This sequence joins TRBV7-2 and TRBJ2-5, with 7 positions matching TRBD2. CDR3 size: 16 residues. CDR1 and CDR2 (germline): SGHTA, FQGNSA. The CDR3 bases are TGTGCCAGCAGATTAGGGTCCCGACTAGCTCAAGAGACCCAGTACTTC. It encodes CASRLGSRLAQETQYF.

This sequence joins TRBV27 and TRBJ2-4; maybe TRBD2 (6 bases). Trimming removed 8 bases from V and 0 bases from J, with 17 bases in between. Looked up from germline, CDR1 is MNHEY and CDR2 is SMNVEV (reference sequence). The CDR3 sequence is 16 residues long. The CDR3 here is CASSPKRVLAKNIQYF. CDR3 DNA: TGTGCCAGCTCCCCTAAGCGGGTGTTAGCCAAAAACATTCAGTACTTC.

The chain recombines TRBV7-2 with TRBJ1-1; 8 bases match TRBD1. The CDR3 sequence is 13 residues long. Per germline, CDR1 SGHTA and CDR2 FQGNSA. Trimming took 4 bases from V and 6 from J; bases not matched to a gene: 4. The CDR3 DNA reads as TGTGCCAGCAGCTATCCGGGACAGGCTGAAGCTTTCTTT. Residues: CASSYPGQAEAFF.

V usage is TRBV18 and J usage is TRBJ1-5, with D possibly TRBD1 on 5 matching bases. The CDR3 loop spans 13 amino acids. Germline loops: CDR1 KGHSH, CDR2 LQKENI. The V end lost 2 bases, the J end lost 7 bases, and 9 bases lay between the germline ends. The CDR3 is CASSPSGWQPQHF. The CDR3 DNA is TGTGCCAGCTCACCATCAGGGTGGCAGCCCCAGCATTTT.

The chain is built from TRBV3-1 (or the pseudogene TRBV3-2) and TRBJ2-1; D possibly corresponds to TRBD2 (5 bases). The CDR3 contains 15 residues. Trimming took off 3 bases at V and 0 bases at J, with 9 bases between the two ends. Per germline, CDR1 LGHDT and CDR2 YNNKEL (reference sequence). In nucleotides, the CDR3 is TGTGCCAGCAGCCATTTGAGGGACTCCTACAATGAGCAGTTCTTC. This sequence encodes CASSHLRDSYNEQFF.

The chain recombines TRBV2 with TRBJ2-1, with TRBD2 as a possible D gene (5 bases). The CDR3 totals 14 residues. Germline V gene sequence: CDR1 SNHLY, CDR2 FYNNEI. V lost 0 bases and J lost 6, with 9 bases in between. DNA for the CDR3: TGTGCCAGCAGTGAAGCGATCCGGGGCAATGAGCAGTTCTTC. This encodes CASSEAIRGNEQFF.

This clone has a handful of counts. The chain uses TRBV6-5 and TRBJ1-2; D may be TRBD1 (5 bases). This CDR3 spans 14 amino acids. In germline, CDR1 is MNHEY, CDR2 SVGAGI. V shed 2 bases and J shed 8 bases, with 15 bases lying between them. CDR3 in DNA: TGTGCCAGCAGTTACATTACAGGTGTTGGGGGCTACACCTTC. Its protein is CASSYITGVGGYTF.

CDR3 in DNA: TGTGCCAGTAAAGGACAGGCATATAGCAATCAGCCCCAGCATTTT. It codes for CASKGQAYSNQPQHF. This chain joins TRBV19 and TRBJ1-5; 7 bases agree with TRBD1. The V gene's germline CDR1 is LNHDA and CDR2 SQIVND (reference sequence). The CDR3 extends over 15 amino acids. J was trimmed by 0 bases and V by 7 bases; bases with no gene match: 6.

This chain uses TRBV5-6 with TRBJ1-5; D not certain. Germline CDR1 is SGHDT and CDR2 is YYEEEE. This CDR3 spans 16 amino acids. Trimming shortened V by 0 bases and J by 1 base, and 11 bases separated the two germline ends. The CDR3 sequence: CASSLGPISSNQPQHF. DNA for the CDR3: TGTGCCAGCAGCTTGGGGCCCATATCCAGCAATCAGCCCCAGCATTTT.

The rearrangement uses TRBV28 and TRBJ2-2; no firm D call. V lost 1 base and J lost 7, with 4 bases in between. Germline V lookup: CDR1 MDHEN, CDR2 SYDVKM. CDR3 length equals 12 residues. This CDR3 reads CASSLSRGELFF. The CDR3, as DNA: TGTGCCAGCAGTTTATCCCGCGGGGAGCTGTTTTTT.

This rearrangement joins TRBV7-9 to TRBJ2-1; possible D gene TRBD2, 5 bases. The CDR3 extends over 14 amino acids. The V and J ends lost 5 bases and 2 bases respectively, with 10 bases between them. CDR1 SEHNR and CDR2 FQNEAQ come from the germline V gene (reference sequence). The DNA of the CDR3 is TGTGCCAGCAGCCTCGAGGGAACCTACAATGAGCAGTTCTTC. Protein sequence: CASSLEGTYNEQFF.

This rearrangement joins TRBV18 to TRBJ1-1; maybe TRBD1 (5 bases). Germline V lookup: CDR1 KGHSH, CDR2 LQKENI. The CDR3 length is 17 residues. Trimming cost V 3 bases and J 1 base, with 18 bases left between them. The CDR3, as DNA: TGTGCCAGCTCACCGTTAAATGGGGCAGGGCGGAACACTGAAGCTTTCTTT. Protein product: CASSPLNGAGRNTEAFF.

In this sample, this clone turned up once. This chain joins TRBV6-6 and TRBJ1-6; a weak D match, TRBD1 (6 bases). The CDR3 is 15 amino acids. The V end lost 5 bases, the J end lost 10 bases, and 18 bases lay between the germline ends. Germline V lookup: CDR1 MNHNY, CDR2 SVGAGI (reference sequence). CDR3 loop: CASSLQGIRGSPLHF. The CDR3 DNA sequence: TGTGCCAGCAGTCTACAGGGCATAAGAGGATCACCCCTCCACTTT.

The V call is TRBV5-1, the J call TRBJ1-4; weak D call: TRBD1 (5 bases). Germline CDR1 and CDR2: SGHRS and YFSETQ. The CDR3 loop spans 14 amino acids. Trimming shortened V by 0 bases and J by 11 bases, and 14 bases separated the two germline ends. CDR3 protein: CASSLDPRVQKLFF. The CDR3 region has the DNA TGCGCCAGCAGCTTGGACCCCAGGGTACAGAAACTGTTTTTT.